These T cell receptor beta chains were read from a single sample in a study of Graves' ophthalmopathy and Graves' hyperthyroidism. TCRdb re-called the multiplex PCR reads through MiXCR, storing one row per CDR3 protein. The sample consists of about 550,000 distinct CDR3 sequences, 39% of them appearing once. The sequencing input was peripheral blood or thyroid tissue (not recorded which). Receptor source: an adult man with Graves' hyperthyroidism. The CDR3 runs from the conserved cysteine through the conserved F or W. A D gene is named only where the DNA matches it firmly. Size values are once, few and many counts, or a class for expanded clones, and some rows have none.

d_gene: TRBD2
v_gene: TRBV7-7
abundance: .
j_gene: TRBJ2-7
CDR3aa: CASSLDGRLHEQYF
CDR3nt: TGTGCTAGCAGCTTAGACGGGAGGCTCCACGAGCAGTACTTC

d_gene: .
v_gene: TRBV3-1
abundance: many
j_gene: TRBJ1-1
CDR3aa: CASSNRELAFF
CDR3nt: TGTGCCAGCAGCAACAGGGAGTTAGCTTTCTTT

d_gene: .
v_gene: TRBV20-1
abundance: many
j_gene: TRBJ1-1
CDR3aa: CSASRAGRRINTEAFF
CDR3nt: TGCAGTGCTAGCAGGGCAGGGCGAAGAATAAACACTGAAGCTTTCTTT

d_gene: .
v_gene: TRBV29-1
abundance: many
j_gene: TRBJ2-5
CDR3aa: CSVARSGTEETQYF
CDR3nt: TGCAGCGTTGCAAGATCCGGGACCGAAGAGACCCAGTACTTC

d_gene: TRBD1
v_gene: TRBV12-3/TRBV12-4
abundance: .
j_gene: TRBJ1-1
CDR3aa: CASSPGQEEAFF
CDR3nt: TGTGCCAGCAGTCCGGGACAGGAGGAAGCTTTCTTT

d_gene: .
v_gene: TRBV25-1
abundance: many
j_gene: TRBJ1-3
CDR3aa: CASSAWESGGNTIYF
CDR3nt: TGTGCCAGCAGTGCTTGGGAGTCAGGTGGAAACACCATATATTTT

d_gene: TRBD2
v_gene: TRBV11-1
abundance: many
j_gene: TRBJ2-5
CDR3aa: CASSSGLGGGTQYF
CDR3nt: TGTGCCAGCAGCTCCGGACTAGGAGGAGGGACCCAGTACTTC

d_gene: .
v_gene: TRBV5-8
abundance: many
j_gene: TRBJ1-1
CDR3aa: CASSLTGKGGTEAFF
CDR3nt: TGTGCCAGCAGCTTAACAGGGAAAGGTGGCACTGAAGCTTTCTTT

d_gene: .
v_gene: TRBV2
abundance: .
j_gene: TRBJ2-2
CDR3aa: CASSESGANLLANTGELFF
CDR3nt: TGTGCCAGCAGTGAATCGGGGGCGAACCTGCTTGCGAACACCGGGGAGCTGTTTTTT

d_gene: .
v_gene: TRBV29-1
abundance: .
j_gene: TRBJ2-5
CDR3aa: CSVGPSGETQCF
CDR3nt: TGCAGCGTAGGGCCGTCCGGAGAGACCCAGTGCTTC

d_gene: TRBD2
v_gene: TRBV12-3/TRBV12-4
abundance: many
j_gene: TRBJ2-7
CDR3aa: CASSLTSGRADEQYF
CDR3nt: TGTGCCAGCAGTTTGACTAGCGGGAGGGCCGACGAGCAGTACTTC

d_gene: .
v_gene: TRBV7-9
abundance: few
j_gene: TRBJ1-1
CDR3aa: CASSAYSPTNTEAFF
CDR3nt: TGTGCCAGCTCTGCATACTCCCCAACGAACACTGAAGCTTTCTTT

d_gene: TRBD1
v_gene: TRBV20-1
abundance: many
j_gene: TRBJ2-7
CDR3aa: CSARDGDWRDRENEQYF
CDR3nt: TGCAGTGCTAGAGATGGAGACTGGCGGGACAGGGAGAACGAGCAGTACTTC

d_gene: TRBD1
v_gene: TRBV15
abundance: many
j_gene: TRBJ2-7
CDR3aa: CATSMTGVNEQYF
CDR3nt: TGTGCCACCAGCATGACAGGGGTCAACGAGCAGTACTTC

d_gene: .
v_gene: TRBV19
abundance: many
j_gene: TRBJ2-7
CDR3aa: CASSILGFTNEQYF
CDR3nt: TGTGCCAGTAGTATATTGGGGTTTACTAACGAGCAGTACTTC

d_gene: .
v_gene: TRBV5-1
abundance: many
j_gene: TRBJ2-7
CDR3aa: CASSSGGSGYYEQYF
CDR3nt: TGCGCCAGCAGCTCCGGGGGTAGCGGATACTACGAGCAGTACTTC

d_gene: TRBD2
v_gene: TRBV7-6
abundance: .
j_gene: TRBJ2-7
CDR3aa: CASSLSGGAGVYEQYF
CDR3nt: TGTGCCAGCAGCTTGAGCGGGGGGGCAGGGGTCTACGAGCAGTACTTC

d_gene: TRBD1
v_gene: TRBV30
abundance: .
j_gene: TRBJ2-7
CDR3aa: CAWSSQGANEQYF
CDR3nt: TGTGCCTGGAGTTCACAGGGGGCCAACGAGCAGTACTTC

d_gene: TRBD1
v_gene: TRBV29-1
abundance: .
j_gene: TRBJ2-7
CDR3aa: CSAVGTGASEQYF
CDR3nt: TGCAGCGCCGTCGGGACAGGGGCCTCCGAGCAGTACTTC

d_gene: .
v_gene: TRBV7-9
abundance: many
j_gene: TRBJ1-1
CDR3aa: CASTEYRSDTEAFF
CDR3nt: TGTGCCAGCACCGAGTATCGGTCGGACACTGAAGCTTTCTTT

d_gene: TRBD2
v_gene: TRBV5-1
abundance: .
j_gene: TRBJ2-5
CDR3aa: CASSLLKASGLAGQETQYF
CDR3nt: TGTGCCAGCAGCTTGTTAAAAGCCTCGGGACTAGCAGGGCAAGAGACCCAGTACTTC

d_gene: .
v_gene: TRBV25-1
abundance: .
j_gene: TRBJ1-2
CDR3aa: CASSLIRGEETAGYTF
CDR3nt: TGTGCCAGCAGCTTGATCCGGGGCGAGGAGACGGCTGGCTACACCTTC